This TCR beta chain came from a study of T cells after posttransplantation cyclophosphamide. Sequencing was performed with immunoSEQ multiplex PCR; in TCRdb, only in-frame clones are kept and a portion is missing. Recorded here are 10,000 to 12,000 clones, with no singletons, and the ten leading clones hold approximately 15%. Germline V gene sequence: CDR1 MNHEY, CDR2 SMNVEV (reference sequence). There are 14 residues in the CDR3. V shed 5 bases and J shed 5 bases, with 15 bases lying between them. In this sample, this clone turned up many times. What it recognizes is unknown. Cyclophosphamide on days +3 and +4 followed busulfan-fludarabine conditioning and a marrow graft. Overall study results and limits: Later blood repertoires were often dominated by clones from the donor CD8+ memory compartment. Recipient CMV seropositivity and CMV reactivation strongly tracked TRB clonality. Tissue-infiltrating T cells from skin or gut overlapped little with blood T cells.

The sample in question was PBMCs, obtained after allogeneic stem cell transplant with posttransplant cyclophosphamide. This clonotype originated in a female patient aged 40-50 years who received an allogeneic stem cell transplant from a related donor, was CMV-positive, and had no GVHD. The graft donor may account for some of the T cells. This chain joins TRBV27 and TRBJ2-5, with a weak D call TRBD2 (5 bases). The DNA of the CDR3 is TGTGCCAGCAGTCCTTCGACAAGGAGGGAGACCCAGTACTTC. This encodes CASSPSTRRETQYF.